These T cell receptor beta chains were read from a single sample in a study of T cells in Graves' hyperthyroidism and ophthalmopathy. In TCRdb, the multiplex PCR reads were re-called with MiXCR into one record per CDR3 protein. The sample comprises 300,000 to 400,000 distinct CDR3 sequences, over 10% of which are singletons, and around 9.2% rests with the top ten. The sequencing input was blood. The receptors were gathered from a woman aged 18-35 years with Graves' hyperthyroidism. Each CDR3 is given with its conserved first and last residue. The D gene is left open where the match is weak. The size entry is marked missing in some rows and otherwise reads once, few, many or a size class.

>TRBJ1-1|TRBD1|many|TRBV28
CASSLRGPWTEAFF
TGTGCCAGCAGCTTAAGGGGGCCATGGACTGAAGCTTTCTTT
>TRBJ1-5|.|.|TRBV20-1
CSAPWGGGIGQPQHF
TGCAGTGCTCCCTGGGGCGGGGGCATTGGTCAGCCCCAGCATTTT
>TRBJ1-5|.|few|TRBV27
CASSADGGRQPQHF
TGTGCCAGCAGCGCCGACGGGGGGCGTCAGCCCCAGCATTTT
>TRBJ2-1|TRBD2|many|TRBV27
CASRGGTTYNEQFF
TGTGCCAGCAGAGGAGGGACTACCTACAATGAGCAGTTCTTC
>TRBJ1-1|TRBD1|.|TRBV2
CASRGDRGSAEAFF
TGTGCCAGCAGGGGCGACAGGGGTTCGGCTGAAGCTTTCTTT
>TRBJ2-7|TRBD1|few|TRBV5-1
CASSLVQGDVYEQYF
TGCGCCAGCAGCTTGGTCCAGGGGGATGTCTACGAGCAGTACTTC
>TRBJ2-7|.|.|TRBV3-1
CASSQDPPLARDYEQYF
TGTGCCAGCAGCCAAGACCCCCCGCTAGCGAGAGATTACGAGCAGTACTTC
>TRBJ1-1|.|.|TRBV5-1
CASSTRVLAEAFF
TGCGCCAGCAGCACCAGGGTATTGGCTGAAGCTTTCTTT
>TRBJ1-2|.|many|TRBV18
CASSPRGDNYGYTF
TGTGCCAGCTCACCGCGTGGAGATAACTATGGCTACACCTTC
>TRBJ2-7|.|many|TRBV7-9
CASSLGEGREQYF
TGTGCCAGCAGCTTAGGCGAGGGTCGGGAGCAGTACTTC
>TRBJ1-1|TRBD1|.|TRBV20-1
CSAPDRDIWDTEAFF
TGCAGTGCCCCGGACAGGGACATATGGGACACTGAAGCTTTCTTT
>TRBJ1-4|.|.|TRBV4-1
CASTAGRWEKLFF
TGCGCCAGCACCGCGGGCCGGTGGGAAAAACTGTTTTTT
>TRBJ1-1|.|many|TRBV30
CAWTQGNTEAFF
TGTGCCTGGACACAGGGGAACACTGAAGCTTTCTTT